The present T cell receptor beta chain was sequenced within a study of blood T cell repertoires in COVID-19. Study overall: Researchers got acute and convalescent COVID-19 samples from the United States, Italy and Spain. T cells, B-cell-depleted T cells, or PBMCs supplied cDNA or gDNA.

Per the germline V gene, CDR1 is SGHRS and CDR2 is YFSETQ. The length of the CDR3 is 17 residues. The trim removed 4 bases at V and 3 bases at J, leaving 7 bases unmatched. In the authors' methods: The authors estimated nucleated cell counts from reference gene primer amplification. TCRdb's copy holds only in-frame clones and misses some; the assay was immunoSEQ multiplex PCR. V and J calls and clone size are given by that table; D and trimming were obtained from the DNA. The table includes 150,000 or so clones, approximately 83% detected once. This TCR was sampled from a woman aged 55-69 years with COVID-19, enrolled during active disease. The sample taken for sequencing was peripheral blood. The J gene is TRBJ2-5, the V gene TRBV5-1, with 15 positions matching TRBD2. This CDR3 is CASSLWTSGGAEETQYF. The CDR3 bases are TGCGCCAGCAGCCTGTGGACTAGCGGGGGGGCGGAAGAGACCCAGTACTTC.